Sequencing of this T cell receptor (beta chain) was carried out in a study of blood T cell repertoires in COVID-19 (dated by TCRdb to the early 2020s). Some background on the complete study: Collaborator samples came from the United States, Italy and Spain and covered acute and convalescent phases of COVID-19. The prospective study material was composed of cDNA or gDNA derived from T cells, B-cell-depleted T cells, or PBMCs. Subjects who had been exposed to COVID-19, were actively infected with it, or had recovered from it provided the deeply sampled blood TCRbeta repertoires that made up the dataset. The repertoires were released in a freely available public database intended as a resource for research on the immune response to SARS-CoV-2. The samples were drawn from two sources: the first 160 participants of the ongoing ImmuneRACE study, and 950 to 1,500 subjects contributed by 6 global collaborators. A de-identified subject ID, COVID-19 status, age in years and sex were almost always included in the sample metadata. HLA class I and class II types, where available, came from metadata supplied by the sample provider rather than from assay-based typing. Results and caveats for the whole study, not just this receptor: The amount of clinical and demographic metadata varied by source and participant and was provided uncurated.

As for this clone: There is no known antigen for this receptor. Base qualities were left out, and no much larger clone turns up one base away.

Reading from cysteine to phenylalanine, the CDR3 counts 19 amino acids. Just CDR3 DNA is preserved here, 57 bases in frame from base 1. V lost 4 bases and J lost 3 bases, and the count of bases not matched to a germline gene is 21. CDR1 and CDR2 were assigned from the germline V gene as SGHDT and YYEEEE. One collaborating source in Seattle enrolled patients while the patients were actively infected and followed the patients over time throughout the course of disease. Whole blood was collected in K2EDTA tubes by collaborating institutions according to the institutions' own protocols. Collaborator samples were shipped for TCRbeta analysis as frozen whole blood, isolated PBMCs, or DNA extracted from either sample type. The immunoSEQ Assay, a bias-controlled multiplex PCR, was used to amplify TCRbeta CDR3 regions from genomic DNA. The paper's data handling went like this. The number of nucleated cells in each sample was estimated by amplification of reference gene primers within the assay. To quantify the absolute abundance of each unique TCRbeta CDR3 rearrangement, sequence reads were collapsed and filtered. For each sample, productive Simpson clonality was calculated as the square root of Simpson's diversity index across productive rearrangements. This is the immuneACCESS table as TCRdb keeps it, with only in-frame sequences that have V and J called. A part of the clones is gone; compared with another copy, unresolved V genes explain less than half, and the rest is unexplained. V and J calls and clone size are copied from that table; D and trimming were computed from the DNA. A total of 50,000 to 65,000 clones appear in this sample, roughly 87% of them only once. The ten most abundant clones make up more than 20% of the sample.

Recombination linked TRBV5-6 to TRBJ1-1, with 7 central nucleotides matching TRBD1. The sequence was obtained from an elderly woman with COVID-19, enrolled during active disease. Specimen: peripheral blood. CDR3 reads: CASSPPRIGWTGSYTEAFF. At the DNA level, the sequence is TGTGCCAGCAGCCCCCCCCGTATCGGATGGACAGGATCGTACACTGAAGCTTTCTTT.